Included here is one TCR beta chain sequence, with context. This sample is drawn from a study of blood T cell repertoires in COVID-19. Overall study context: Sample material is recorded as cDNA or gDNA derived from T cells, B-cell-depleted T cells, or PBMCs.

Original handling: Amplification of reference gene primers provided the estimated nucleated cell counts. Here immunoSEQ multiplex PCR was the method, and the copy in TCRdb shows in-frame clones only, minus some. V and J calls and clone size are copied from that table; D and trimming were computed from the DNA. Altogether about 210,000 clones are present, around 84% being singletons, with the ten largest covering 10%. The length of the CDR3 is 16 residues. CDR1 is LGHDT and CDR2 is YNNKEL in the germline V gene (reference sequence). The V gene lost 3 bases and the J gene lost 4 bases, with 16 bases spanning the gap. The Seattle patients, enrolled during active infection, were followed longitudinally.

The chain combines TRBV3-1 (or the pseudogene TRBV3-2) with TRBJ2-1, with a possible D match to TRBD2 (5 bases). The sequence was obtained from a woman of 80 years or more with COVID-19, enrolled during active disease. Material: peripheral blood. The DNA for the CDR3 is TGTGCCAGCAGCCACCGCCCAGGTTCGGGGTACAATGAGCAGTTCTTC. It translates to CASSHRPGSGYNEQFF.